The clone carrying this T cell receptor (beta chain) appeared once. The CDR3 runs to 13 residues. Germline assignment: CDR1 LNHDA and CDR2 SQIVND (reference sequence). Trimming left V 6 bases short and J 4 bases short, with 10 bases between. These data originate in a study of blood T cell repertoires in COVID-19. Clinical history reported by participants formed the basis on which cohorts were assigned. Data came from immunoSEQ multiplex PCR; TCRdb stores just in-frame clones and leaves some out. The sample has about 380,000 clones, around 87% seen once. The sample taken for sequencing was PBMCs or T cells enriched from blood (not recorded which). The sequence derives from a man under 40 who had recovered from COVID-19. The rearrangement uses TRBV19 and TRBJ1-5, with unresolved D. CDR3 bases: TGTGCCAGTAGCTCGCTTACAAATCAGCCCCAGCATTTT. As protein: CASSSLTNQPQHF.